The TCR beta chain under discussion was sequenced for a study of T-cell memory formation after mild COVID-19. Study-wide results and limits: The CD4+ clones that contracted clustered mainly within CM and EM, and the CD8+ clones concentrated in EMRA.

Germline V gene data show CDR1 as SGDLS and CDR2 as YYNGEE. The CDR3 is 14 residues long. V was clipped by 1 base and J by 3 bases, with 7 bases between them. TCRdb independently ran MiXCR on the 5' RACE reads; one entry per CDR3 protein. This table holds roughly 600,000 distinct CDR3 sequences, about a sixth found once. This clonotype has only a few counts. Antigen specificity is unknown. Sequencing used PBMCs or a T cell subset sorted from them (not recorded which). The chain couples TRBV9 to TRBJ1-4; D not certain. The TCR was taken from an adult woman who had mild COVID-19 (a few samples of this study predate the infection). Cell type and time point are not known. CDR3 region: CASSVSPANEKLFF. The CDR3 DNA is TGTGCCAGCAGCGTATCTCCGGCTAATGAAAAACTGTTTTTT.